This TCR beta chain originates from a study of shared T cell receptors in the human thymus. The protocol was immunoSEQ multiplex PCR, while the TCRdb copy is restricted to in-frame clones and leaves out a portion. The repertoire holds hundreds of thousands of clones, with about 87% as singletons. Germline CDR1 reads SGHRS; CDR2 reads YFSETQ. The junction had 10 bases not matched to a gene; V was cut back by 0 bases and J by 2 bases. The CDR3 loop spans 19 amino acids. These records were also assigned to another study, of human thymus T cells. That paper states: The donors were infants in Finland with congenital heart defects, otherwise immunologically healthy. Corrective cardiac operations yielded the resected thymus tissue. Apparent skewing of V and J gene usage characterized both thymic and blood repertoires. Overlap was high between thymic repertoires from unrelated individuals, as reported in related research.

The TCR was taken from a boy younger than two with a congenital heart defect. Input material: thymocytes. The V call is TRBV5-1, the J call TRBJ2-2; 10 bases fit TRBD2. The chain's CDR3 is CASSLDPSGGPSNTGELFF. The CDR3, as DNA: TGCGCCAGCAGCTTGGATCCTAGCGGGGGCCCCTCTAACACCGGGGAGCTGTTTTTT.